Each of the 16 T cell receptor beta chains below was sequenced from the same sample in a study of technical replicates of blood from several donors. Profiled with immunoSEQ multiplex PCR; TCRdb holds only in-frame clones, not every one. Here the sample spans approximately 78,000 clones, nearly 97% being singletons. The sample comprised T cells isolated from PBMCs. The receptors shown here come from a human donor in good health.

This clone was observed once. This rearrangement joins TRBV20-1 to TRBJ1-1; D is ambiguous. V was pared by 6 bases and J by 5 bases, with 10 bases between. From germline, CDR1 is DFQATT and CDR2 SNEGSKA (reference sequence). The CDR3 totals 11 residues. This CDR3 is CSAGGRTEAFF. DNA for the CDR3: TGCAGTGCCGGAGGGCGGACTGAAGCTTTCTTT.

The chain links TRBV9 to TRBJ2-3, with 9 bases fitting TRBD2. From germline, CDR1 is SGDLS and CDR2 YYNGEE. The V gene end was trimmed by 3 bases and the J gene end by 0 bases; junction bases not matched to a gene: 5. The CDR3 is 16 residues long. CDR3 sequence (DNA): TGTGCCAGCAGCGCCGGACTAGCGCGAAGCACAGATACGCAGTATTTT. Encoded protein: CASSAGLARSTDTQYF. The whole variable domain, remainder taken from reference TRBV9 and TRBJ2-3, is DSGVTQTPKHLITATGQRVTLRCSPRSGDLSVYWYQQSLDQGLQFLIQYYNGEERAKGNILERFSAQQFPDLHSELNLSSLELGDSALYFCASSAGLARSTDTQYFGPGTRLTVL.

The gene calls are TRBV5-1 and TRBJ1-1; unclear D gene. The CDR3 runs to 15 residues. Trimming left V 4 bases short and J 0 bases short, with 13 bases between. Germline CDR1 SGHRS, CDR2 YFSETQ. The CDR3 coding sequence is TGCGCCAGCAGCCAGTCGCGGCACCTGAACACTGAAGCTTTCTTT. This gives the protein CASSQSRHLNTEAFF.

Comments on this clone: The same CDR3 arises from other DNA sequences in this sample as well. The V gene is TRBV4-2, the J gene TRBJ2-6; D is possibly TRBD1 (6 bases). Trimming cost V 0 bases and J 4 bases, with 10 bases left between them. CDR1 and CDR2 (germline): LGHNA, YNFKEQ. The CDR3 is 16 amino acids. In DNA, the CDR3 is TGTGCCAGCAGCCAAGAAACAGGGTCCGGGGCCAACGTCCTGACTTTC. The encoded protein is CASSQETGSGANVLTF.

The V gene is TRBV4-2, the J gene TRBJ2-3; D is ambiguous. The CDR3 spans 14 residues. Trimming left V 0 bases short and J 0 bases short, with 4 bases between. In germline, CDR1 is LGHNA, CDR2 YNFKEQ. The CDR3 DNA reads as TGTGCCAGCAGCCAAGAATCTAGCACAGATACGCAGTATTTT. The encoded protein is CASSQESSTDTQYF.

The chain joins TRBV2 to TRBJ2-5; 10 positions match TRBD2. CDR1 and CDR2 from the germline V gene are SNHLY and FYNNEI. This CDR3 region has 17 residues. V was pared by 6 bases and J by 1 base, with 11 bases of the junction left unmatched. CDR3 in DNA: TGTGCCAGCAGCACTAGCGGGAACGACCGTAGCCAAGAGACCCAGTACTTC. Protein sequence: CASSTSGNDRSQETQYF.

This sequence joins TRBV19 and TRBJ2-5, with TRBD1 matching over 11 bases. Germline values: CDR1 LNHDA, CDR2 SQIVND (reference sequence). J gave up 5 bases and V 1 base, and 6 bases lay outside the gene matches. CDR3 length: 16 amino acids. CDR3 residues: CASSIGGQGVGETQYF. In DNA form, the CDR3 reads TGTGCCAGTAGTATAGGGGGACAGGGGGTGGGGGAGACCCAGTACTTC.

The chain combines TRBV5-1 with TRBJ1-2; D is perhaps TRBD1 (6 bases). In germline, CDR1 is SGHRS, CDR2 YFSETQ. CDR3 size: 13 residues. Trimming removed 4 bases from V and 4 bases from J, with 11 bases in between. CDR3 sequence (DNA): TGCGCCAGCAGCGAACAGGGAAGCTATGGCTACACCTTC. Its protein is CASSEQGSYGYTF.

The rearrangement joins TRBV11-2 to TRBJ1-2; 7 bases are a match to TRBD1. The germline V gene has CDR1 SGHAT and CDR2 FQNNGV. V gave up 4 bases and J gave up 4 bases; unmatched junction bases: 6. This CDR3 has 14 amino acids. The DNA for the CDR3 is TGTGCCAGCAGCTCGAGGGGGCCCGGCTATGGCTACACCTTC. The encoded protein is CASSSRGPGYGYTF.

The chain links TRBV4-1 to TRBJ1-6; D may be TRBD1 (5 bases). This CDR3 contains 19 residues. V lost 0 bases and J lost 4, with 19 bases in between. Germline CDR1 is MGHRA and CDR2 is YSYEKL. CDR3 protein: CASSQDGFAGTKYNSPLHF. CDR3 in DNA: TGCGCCAGCAGCCAAGATGGGTTTGCGGGGACGAAGTATAATTCACCCCTCCACTTT.

This chain connects TRBV28 to TRBJ1-3; TRBD1 agrees at 7 bases. This CDR3 comprises 15 residues. V trimming: 5 bases; J trimming: 0 bases; junction bases outside the gene matches: 4. Germline V gives CDR1 MDHEN, CDR2 SYDVKM. In DNA, the CDR3 is TGTGCCAGCAGTGGAGGGACAGCCTCTGGAAACACCATATATTTT. Translation gives CASSGGTASGNTIYF. Supplemented by reference TRBV28 and TRBJ1-3, the full variable domain reads DVKVTQSSRYLVKRTGEKVFLECVQDMDHENMFWYRQDPGLGLRLIYFSYDVKMKEKGDIPEGYSVSREKKERFSLILESASTNQTSMYLCASSGGTASGNTIYFGEGSWLTVV.

This rearrangement joins TRBV19 to TRBJ2-2; D possibly corresponds to TRBD1 (5 bases). The germline V gene encodes CDR1 LNHDA and CDR2 SQIVND (reference sequence). The V gene lost 2 bases and the J gene lost 8 bases, with 9 bases spanning the gap. This CDR3 is 13 amino acids long. CDR3 loop: CASSISKGGELFF. In DNA, the CDR3 is TGTGCCAGTAGTATATCTAAGGGGGGGGAGCTGTTTTTT.

The rearrangement uses TRBV6-1 and TRBJ1-2, with D perhaps TRBD1 (5 bases). The CDR3 runs to 13 residues. Trimming shortened V by 4 bases and J by 2 bases, and 8 bases separated the two germline ends. CDR1 is MNHNS, CDR2 SASEGT, per germline. The CDR3, as DNA: TGTGCCAGCAGTGGGACAATAAACTATGGCTACACCTTC. This gives the protein CASSGTINYGYTF.

This sequence joins TRBV11-3 and TRBJ1-2, with unresolved D. The CDR3 consists of 14 residues. In germline, CDR1 is SGHNT, CDR2 YENEEA. The V gene lost 2 bases and the J gene lost 5 bases, with 12 bases spanning the gap. The CDR3 bases are TGTGCCAGCAGCTTACAGTTCTCAGGTTATGGCTACACCTTC. Translating gives CASSLQFSGYGYTF.

CDR3 bases: TGTGCCAGTCCCCCGGGACAGGGAATGGGAGCTTTCTTT. Translation gives CASPPGQGMGAFF. This chain uses TRBV27 with TRBJ1-1, with 9 bases fitting TRBD1. The germline V gene encodes CDR1 MNHEY and CDR2 SMNVEV (reference sequence). The J segment lost 10 bases and the V segment lost 9 bases, leaving 12 bases of the junction unmatched. The CDR3 contains 13 residues.

This sequence joins TRBV9 and TRBJ1-3, with D possibly TRBD1 on 5 matching bases. CDR3 length: 17 amino acids. V was shortened by 0 bases and J by 0 bases, with 13 bases between the two germline ends. Germline V CDR1 and CDR2: SGDLS, YYNGEE. The CDR3 DNA sequence: TGTGCCAGCAGCGTAGTTAGTGACAGAGGCTCTGGAAACACCATATATTTT. Amino acids: CASSVVSDRGSGNTIYF.